The entry below describes one T cell receptor gamma chain. What it recognizes is unknown. Sequences come from RNA converted to cDNA by reverse transcription. Pooled V-gene forward primers with one constant-region reverse primer generated the CDR3 amplicons by multiplex PCR. TCRdb reapplied CATT to the multiplex PCR reads. The profile shows about 22,000 gamma-chain clones, roughly 13% of them singletons. The data stem from a study of Vδ1+ human thymocytes. Regarding the study as a whole: Around 20% of thymic delta-chain sequences were Vdelta2, with few Vdelta3, unlike blood Vdelta1+ controls. TRG sequences recurred across donors, whereas TRD sequences stayed essentially private. Thymic TRG and TRD repertoires appeared highly polyclonal.

From germline, CDR1 is VTNTFY and CDR2 YDVSTARD (reference sequence). This CDR3 contains 17 residues. V gave up 3 bases and J gave up 0 bases; unmatched junction bases: 14. Thymocytes were sorted as CD3+ TCRVdelta1+ TCRVdelta2- after alphabeta T cell depletion. The chain employs TRGV3 and TRGJ1 or TRGJ2. Source material: Vdelta1+ gamma-delta thymocytes from the thymus. This sample's subset: FACS-sorted CD3+ TCRalphabeta- TCRVdelta1+ TCRVdelta2- thymocytes. The clonotype comes from a child younger than two who had congenital heart surgery. In DNA, the CDR3 is TGTGCCACCTGGGACGGAAAATCCTTAGCGAATTATTATAAGAAACTCTTT. Encoded protein: CATWDGKSLANYYKKLF.